Shown below are 5 T cell receptor beta chains from a single sample sequenced in a study of cytomegalovirus exposure and HLA in healthy donors (TCRdb year 2017). Library preparation used the immunoSEQ multiplex PCR assay. The multiplex PCR relied on a mix of 60 forward primers for TCR Vbeta segments and 13 reverse primers for TCR Jbeta segments. What TCRdb holds here is the immuneACCESS table cut down to in-frame rearrangements. Part of the clones is not present; checked against another copy, under half of the missing clones reflect an unresolved V gene, and the others are unexplained. The sample table contains some 170,000 clones; only one count was recorded for 80% of them. Jointly, the top ten make up 4% to 5% of the sample. The sample was PBMCs. The source is a man under 40 in good health and CMV-seronegative.

The CDR3 loop is CASSYLVRDTEAFF. The CDR3 DNA follows: TGTGCCAGCAGCTATTTGGTCAGGGACACTGAAGCTTTCTTT. The chain joins TRBV7-2 to TRBJ1-1; D perhaps matches TRBD1 (5 bases). Germline V gives CDR1 SGHTA, CDR2 FQGNSA. This CDR3 is built from 14 residues. The V and J ends lost 4 bases and 3 bases respectively, with 12 bases between them.

The chain employs TRBV28 and TRBJ2-1; no definite D call. Germline-derived CDR1 and CDR2 are MDHEN and SYDVKM. V lost 4 bases to trimming and J lost 8 bases, with 9 bases between them. The CDR3 is 12 amino acids. CDR3 protein: CASSSELDEQFF. CDR3 nucleotide sequence: TGTGCCAGCAGTTCGGAGTTGGATGAGCAGTTCTTC.

This chain uses TRBV5-6 with TRBJ1-1; D is ambiguous. V lost 5 bases and J 1 base, leaving 9 bases between the germline ends. CDR1 is SGHDT and CDR2 is YYEEEE in the germline V gene. This CDR3 has 13 residues. CDR3 in amino acids: CASSPTANTEAFF. The CDR3 nucleotides are TGTGCCAGCAGTCCTACAGCGAACACTGAAGCTTTCTTT.

The genes are TRBV10-2 and TRBJ1-1, with a possible D match to TRBD1 (5 bases). The CDR3 has 12 residues. V lost 6 bases and J 8 bases, leaving 13 bases between the germline ends. Germline values: CDR1 WSHSY, CDR2 SAAADI. CDR3 in amino acids: CASRDMVNEAFF. CDR3 bases: TGCGCCAGCAGGGACATGGTTAACGAAGCTTTCTTT.

The chain is built from TRBV11-3 and TRBJ2-1; D remains ambiguous. Per the germline V gene, CDR1 is SGHNT and CDR2 is YENEEA. This CDR3 is built from 14 residues. The V and J ends lost 1 base and 4 bases respectively, with 8 bases between them. The CDR3 region is CASSLGSGYNEQFF. DNA for the CDR3: TGTGCCAGCAGCTTAGGTTCCGGGTACAATGAGCAGTTCTTC.